Here is one TCR beta chain with its context. Its antigen is currently unknown. These data belong to a study of shared clonotypes between healthy human individuals. Study details: The cohort comprised a couple of women and a few men. Their ages spanned 18 to 49 years. Findings of the study overall: It was only blood that was sampled, and tissue repertoires likely differ.

The CDR3 runs 13 residues. Germline V gene lookup returns CDR1 SGHRS and CDR2 YFSETQ. V shed 4 bases and J shed 6 bases, with 10 bases lying between them. Naive-designated CD8 cells lacked CD45RO, were positively enriched for CCR7, and omitted terminally differentiated effector memory CD45RA+ cells. Data came from immunoSEQ multiplex PCR; TCRdb stores just in-frame clones and leaves some out. The profile shows roughly 550,000 clones, nearly 97% of them singletons. This sequence originates from a young woman in good health. What was sequenced was naive CD8+ T cells sorted from blood. The V and J genes are TRBV5-1 and TRBJ1-4, with D maybe TRBD1 (5 bases). As DNA, the CDR3 is TGCGCCAGCAGCGACGGGGGGGATGAAAAACTGTTTTTT. Translated: CASSDGGDEKLFF.